This record looks at one T cell receptor (beta chain) sequence and its context. The V end lost 4 bases, the J end lost 2 bases, and 11 bases lay between the germline ends. CDR3 length: 13 residues. Germline V gene sequence: CDR1 SQVTM, CDR2 ANQGSEA. Clones were sequenced by immunoSEQ multiplex PCR, and TCRdb holds only the in-frame ones, with some missing. This table has roughly 260,000 clones, over 75% appearing once. This sample stems from a study of blood T cell repertoires in COVID-19. Participant reports of clinical history set cohort assignment. Sequencing used PBMCs or T cells enriched from blood (not recorded which). The gene calls are TRBV29-1 and TRBJ1-2; D ambiguous. The TCR comes from a woman aged 45-60 years who had recovered from COVID-19. Written as DNA, the CDR3 is TGCAGCGTTGCATTGGGAGCCAACTATGGCTACACCTTC. This encodes CSVALGANYGYTF.